This record looks at one T cell receptor beta chain sequence and its context. The antigen remains unidentified. Use of 60 Vbeta and 13 Jbeta primers characterized the PCR. Only in-frame clones appear in the TCRdb table, and some are missing; sequencing was by immunoSEQ multiplex PCR. The data hold 150,000 to 200,000 clones, with more than 85% observed a single time. Germline CDR1 reads MDHEN; CDR2 reads SYDVKM. The V and J ends lost 5 bases and 1 base respectively, with 14 bases between them. This CDR3 has 15 residues. The data derive from a study of cytomegalovirus exposure and HLA in healthy donors. Study-wide results and limits: In a later analysis, TCR beta V- and J-gene trimming showed a link to a missense DCLRE1C variant. A prior analysis recorded that most TCR beta V segments were productive about 87% or about 30% of the time. The authors assumed roughly uniform sequencing depth across donors for presence/absence analyses.

The sequencing input was PBMCs. The V gene is TRBV28, the J gene TRBJ1-2; unclear D gene. The receptor comes from a woman younger than 30 in good health and CMV-seronegative. The CDR3 DNA sequence: TGTGCCAGCAGTCCAACATATCTGTATAACTATGGCTACACCTTC. Translating it yields CASSPTYLYNYGYTF.